This TCR beta chain was captured in a study of shared clonotypes between healthy human individuals. There are a few counts of this clone. Data came from immunoSEQ multiplex PCR; TCRdb stores just in-frame clones and leaves some out. In the table there are fewer than 130,000 clones, about 67% of which are singletons. CDR1 MGHDK and CDR2 SYGVNS come from the germline V gene. V lost 6 bases to trimming and J lost 4 bases, with 18 bases between them. This CDR3 is 16 amino acids long. The rearrangement joins TRBV25-1 to TRBJ2-2; D is possibly TRBD1 (5 bases). The clonotype was recovered from a woman in her twenties or thirties in good health. The material sequenced was memory CD8+ T cells sorted from blood. Documented subset: CD45RO+ cells pooled with CCR7-negative TemRA cells. This CDR3 is CASRDVGAGGTGELFF. In nucleotides, the CDR3 is TGTGCCAGCAGAGACGTAGGGGCTGGCGGCACCGGGGAGCTGTTTTTT.